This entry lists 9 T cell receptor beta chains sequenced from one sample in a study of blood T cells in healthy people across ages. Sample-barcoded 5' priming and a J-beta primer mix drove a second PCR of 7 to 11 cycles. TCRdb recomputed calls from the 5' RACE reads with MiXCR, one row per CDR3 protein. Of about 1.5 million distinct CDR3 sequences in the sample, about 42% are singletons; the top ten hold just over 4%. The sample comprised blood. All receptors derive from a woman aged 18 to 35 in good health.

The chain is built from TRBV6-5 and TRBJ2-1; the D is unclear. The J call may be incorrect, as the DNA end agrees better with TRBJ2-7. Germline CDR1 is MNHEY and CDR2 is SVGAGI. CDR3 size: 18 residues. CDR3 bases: TGTGCCAGCAGTTACTCAGGATCTAGTGTCGGCTCCTACAATGAGCAGTACTTC. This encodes CASSYSGSSVGSYNEQYF.

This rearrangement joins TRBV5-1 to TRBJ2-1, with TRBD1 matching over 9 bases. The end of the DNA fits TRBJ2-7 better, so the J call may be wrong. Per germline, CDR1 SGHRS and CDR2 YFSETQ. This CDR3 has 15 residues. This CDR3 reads CASRRIQGAFDEQYF. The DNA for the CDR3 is TGCGCCAGCCGACGAATACAGGGGGCGTTCGATGAGCAGTACTTC.

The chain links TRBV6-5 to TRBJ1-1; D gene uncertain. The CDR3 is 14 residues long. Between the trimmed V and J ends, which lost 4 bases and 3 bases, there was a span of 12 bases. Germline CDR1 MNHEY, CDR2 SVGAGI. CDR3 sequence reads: CASSSYSGDTEAFF. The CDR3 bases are TGTGCCAGCAGTTCCTACAGTGGGGACACTGAAGCTTTCTTT.

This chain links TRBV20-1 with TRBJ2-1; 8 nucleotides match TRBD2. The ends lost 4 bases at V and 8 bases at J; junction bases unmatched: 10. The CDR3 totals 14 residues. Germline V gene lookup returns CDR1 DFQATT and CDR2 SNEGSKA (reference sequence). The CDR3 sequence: CSAIGRAGVDEQFF. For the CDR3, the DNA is TGCAGTGCTATCGGACGAGCGGGAGTCGATGAGCAGTTCTTC.

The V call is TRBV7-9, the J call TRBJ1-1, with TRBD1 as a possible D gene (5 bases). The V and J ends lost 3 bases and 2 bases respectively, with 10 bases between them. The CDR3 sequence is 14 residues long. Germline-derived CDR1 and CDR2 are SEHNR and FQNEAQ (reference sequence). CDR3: CASSLARDNTEAFF. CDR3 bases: TGTGCCAGCAGCTTGGCGCGGGACAACACTGAAGCTTTCTTT.

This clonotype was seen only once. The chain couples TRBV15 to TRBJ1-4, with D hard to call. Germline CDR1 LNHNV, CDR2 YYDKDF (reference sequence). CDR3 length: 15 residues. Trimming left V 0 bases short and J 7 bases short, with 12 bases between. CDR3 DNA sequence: TGTGCCACCAGCAGAGAAGTGGGCTGGGGTGAAAAACTGTTTTTT. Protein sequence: CATSREVGWGEKLFF.

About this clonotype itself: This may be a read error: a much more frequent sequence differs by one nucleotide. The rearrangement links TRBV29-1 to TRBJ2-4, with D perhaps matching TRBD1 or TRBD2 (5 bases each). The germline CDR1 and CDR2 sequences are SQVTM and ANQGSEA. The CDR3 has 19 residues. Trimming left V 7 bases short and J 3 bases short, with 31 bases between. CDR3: CSATLLFTGGSGSKNIQYF. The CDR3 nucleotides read TGCAGCGCCACCTTACTTTTTACAGGCGGGTCAGGAAGCAAAAACATTCAGTACTTC.

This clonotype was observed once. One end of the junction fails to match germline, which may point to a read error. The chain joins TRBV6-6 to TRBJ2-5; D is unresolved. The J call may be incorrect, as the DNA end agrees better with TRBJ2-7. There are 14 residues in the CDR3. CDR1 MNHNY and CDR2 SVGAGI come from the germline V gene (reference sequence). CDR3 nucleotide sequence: TGTGCCAGCAGTCACTCAGCTACAGCCTACGAGCAGTACTTC. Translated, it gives CASSHSATAYEQYF.

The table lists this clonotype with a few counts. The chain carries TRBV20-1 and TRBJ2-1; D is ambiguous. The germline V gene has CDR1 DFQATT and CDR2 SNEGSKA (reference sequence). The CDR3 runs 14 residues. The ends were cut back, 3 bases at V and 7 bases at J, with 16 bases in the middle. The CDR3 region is CSASRTSQGNEQFF. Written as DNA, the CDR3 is TGCAGTGCTAGCAGGACCTCGCAAGGTAATGAGCAGTTCTTC.